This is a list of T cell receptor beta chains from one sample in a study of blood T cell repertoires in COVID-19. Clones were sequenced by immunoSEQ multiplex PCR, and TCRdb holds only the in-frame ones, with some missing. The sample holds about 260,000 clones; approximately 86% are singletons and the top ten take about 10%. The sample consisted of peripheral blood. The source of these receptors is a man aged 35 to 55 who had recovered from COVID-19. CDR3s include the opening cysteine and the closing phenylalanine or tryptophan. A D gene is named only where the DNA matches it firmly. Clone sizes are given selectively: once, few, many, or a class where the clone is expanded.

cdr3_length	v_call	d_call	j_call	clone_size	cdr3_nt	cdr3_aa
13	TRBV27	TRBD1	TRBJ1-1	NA	TGTGCCAGCAGTGCCCGGGACAGGTATGAAGCTTTCTTT	CASSARDRYEAFF
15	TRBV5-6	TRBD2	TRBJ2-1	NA	TGTGCCAGCAGCCCAAGCGGGAGGGCTTACAATGAGCAGTTCTTC	CASSPSGRAYNEQFF
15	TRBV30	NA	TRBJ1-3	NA	TGTGCCTGGAGTGTTATGCGGGGCGCTGGAAACACCATATATTTT	CAWSVMRGAGNTIYF
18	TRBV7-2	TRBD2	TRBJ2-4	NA	TGTGCCAGCAGCTTAGCGGGGTCGGGGGGGCTAGCCAAAAACATTCAGTACTTC	CASSLAGSGGLAKNIQYF
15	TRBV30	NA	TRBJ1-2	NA	TGTGCCTGGACCACCGGACAAGTCTCTCGGTATGGCTACACCTTC	CAWTTGQVSRYGYTF
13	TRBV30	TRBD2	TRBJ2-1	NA	TGTGCCTGGAGTGGCGGGAGGGGCGATGAGCAGTTCTTC	CAWSGGRGDEQFF
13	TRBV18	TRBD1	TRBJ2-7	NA	TGTGCCAGCTCATCAGGACAGGGCTACGAGCAGTACTTC	CASSSGQGYEQYF
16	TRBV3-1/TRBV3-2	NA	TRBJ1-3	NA	TGTGCCAGCATGATAGGACAGCTGAGCTCTGGAAACACCATATATTTT	CASMIGQLSSGNTIYF
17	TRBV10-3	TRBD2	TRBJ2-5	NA	TGTGCCATCAGTGAGTCTCCGGGGACTAGCGGGAGAGAGACCCAGTACTTC	CAISESPGTSGRETQYF
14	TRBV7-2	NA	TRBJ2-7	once	TGTGCCAGCAGCCCCGGGACTCCCAAATACGAGCAGTACTTC	CASSPGTPKYEQYF
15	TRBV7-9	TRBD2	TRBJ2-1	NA	TGTGCCAGCAGTCTCGGACTAGCGGGAGGCCATGAGCAGTTCTTC	CASSLGLAGGHEQFF
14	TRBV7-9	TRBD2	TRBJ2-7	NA	TGTGCCAGCAGCCTTTCCGGGACTAGTGGCGAGCAGTACTTC	CASSLSGTSGEQYF
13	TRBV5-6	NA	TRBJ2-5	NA	TGTGCCAGCAGCTTGGGGCTAGTTGAGACCCAGTACTTC	CASSLGLVETQYF
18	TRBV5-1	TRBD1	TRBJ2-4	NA	TGCGCCAGCAGCTTGGGCAGGACAGGGGACCTAGCCAAAAACATTCAGTACTTC	CASSLGRTGDLAKNIQYF
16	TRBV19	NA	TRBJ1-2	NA	TGTGCCAGTAGCACCCAACAGGGAACCGGGTTGGGCGGCTACACCTTC	CASSTQQGTGLGGYTF
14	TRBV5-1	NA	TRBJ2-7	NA	TGCGCCAGCAGAACAGCCACAGGGAATCTCGAGCAGTACTTC	CASRTATGNLEQYF
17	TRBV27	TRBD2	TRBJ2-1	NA	TGTGCCAGCAGTTTACCCTTTGTAGCGGGGGACTACAATGAGCAGTTCTTC	CASSLPFVAGDYNEQFF
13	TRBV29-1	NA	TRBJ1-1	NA	TGCAGCGCACAGACGATTATGAACACTGAAGCTTTCTTT	CSAQTIMNTEAFF
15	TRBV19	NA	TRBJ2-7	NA	TGTGCCAGTAGTATAGGCTCACAGGCCCCCTACGAGCAGTACTTC	CASSIGSQAPYEQYF
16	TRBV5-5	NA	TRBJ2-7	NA	TGTGCCAGCAGCTTTGGTGACGGGAAAAACTCCTACGAGCAGTACTTC	CASSFGDGKNSYEQYF
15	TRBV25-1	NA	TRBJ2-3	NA	TGTGCCAGCAGTGCCCAGGGGGGACGCAGAGATACGCAGTATTTT	CASSAQGGRRDTQYF
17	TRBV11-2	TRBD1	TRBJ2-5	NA	TGTGCCAGCAGCTTAGATGACAGGGCGGCCAACCAAGAGACCCAGTACTTC	CASSLDDRAANQETQYF
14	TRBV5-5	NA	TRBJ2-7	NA	TGTGCCAGCAGCTTCTCCGTCCTATCCTACGAGCAGTACTTC	CASSFSVLSYEQYF
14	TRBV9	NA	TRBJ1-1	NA	TGTGCCAGCAGCGTAGCTATCGCAGGGCCTGAAGCTTTCTTT	CASSVAIAGPEAFF
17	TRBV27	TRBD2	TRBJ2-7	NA	TGTGCCAGCAGTTTATCGGGGACTAGCGGGGGGGCCTACGAGCAGTACTTC	CASSLSGTSGGAYEQYF
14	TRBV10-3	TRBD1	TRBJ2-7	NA	TGTGCCATCAGTGAGGCAGGGGGCTCCTACGAGCAGTACTTC	CAISEAGGSYEQYF
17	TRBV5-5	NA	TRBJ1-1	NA	TGTGCCAGCAGCTTGGCCTTGCTTGGGGGGAAGGGCACTGAAGCTTTCTTT	CASSLALLGGKGTEAFF
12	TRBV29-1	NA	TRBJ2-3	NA	TGCACCTTACAGGGTAGCACAGATACGCAGTATTTT	CTLQGSTDTQYF
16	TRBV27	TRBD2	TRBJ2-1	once	TGTGCCAGCAGTCCAGATATAGCGGGCCTATACAATGAGCAGTTCTTC	CASSPDIAGLYNEQFF
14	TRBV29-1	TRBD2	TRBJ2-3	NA	TGCAGCCCCTCCCGACTAGCGGGCACAGATACGCAGTATTTT	CSPSRLAGTDTQYF